Listed here are 23 T cell receptor beta chains from one sample, sequenced in a study of beta chain features in type 1 diabetes. The sequenced template was cDNA made from the entire isolated RNA. Sequenced by immunoSEQ multiplex PCR; TCRdb stores in-frame clones only, minus some. The sample carries roughly 450,000 clones, 10% to 12% recorded once. Sequences were obtained from naive CD4+ T cells from blood. The receptors come from a woman aged 18-29 years in good health.

This clone was seen a few times. The chain couples TRBV7-6 to TRBJ2-5; tentative D call: TRBD2 (6 bases). Trimming removed 1 base at V and 5 bases at J, with 8 bases between. CDR1 and CDR2 (germline): SGHVS, FNYEAQ. CDR3 length: 13 residues. The CDR3 DNA sequence: TGTGCCAGCAGCTTAGGGGGGAGGGAGACCCAGTACTTC. Translation: CASSLGGRETQYF.

This clone was counted a few times. The chain carries TRBV4-2 and TRBJ1-2, with unresolved D. Germline loops: CDR1 LGHNA, CDR2 YNFKEQ. Trimming pared 0 bases from V and 8 bases from J, leaving 13 bases between. The CDR3 is 14 amino acids. As DNA, the CDR3 is TGTGCCAGCAGCCAAGATCGTGACGGGCGGGGCTACACCTTC. It codes for CASSQDRDGRGYTF.

Comments on this clone: Other nucleotide sequences from this sample produce the same CDR3. The chain links TRBV12-5 to TRBJ2-3; 8 positions agree with TRBD2. Germline loops: CDR1 LGHNT, CDR2 FRNRAP. The length of the CDR3 is 13 residues. The trim removed 6 bases at V and 3 bases at J, leaving 2 bases unmatched. The CDR3 nucleotides are TGTGCTAGTGGGGCTAGCGGGACAGATACGCAGTATTTT. It translates to CASGASGTDTQYF.

V usage is TRBV4-3 and J usage is TRBJ2-2, with unresolved D. In germline, CDR1 is LGHNA, CDR2 YSLEER. Trimming took off 2 bases at V and 5 bases at J, with 6 bases between the two ends. This CDR3 region has 13 residues. The CDR3 loop reads CASSQMRTGELFF. CDR3 coding DNA: TGCGCCAGCAGCCAAATGAGAACCGGGGAGCTGTTTTTT.

This clone was seen a few times. At the DNA level, this CDR3 is encoded by other sequences in the same sample as well. V and J are TRBV7-2 and TRBJ2-3; possible D gene TRBD1, 6 bases. The CDR3 sequence is 14 residues long. With 4 bases removed from V and 6 bases from J, the gap between germline ends came to 14 bases. The germline V gene encodes CDR1 SGHTA and CDR2 FQGNSA. CDR3 protein: CASSSQGSADTQYF. CDR3 sequence (DNA): TGTGCCAGCAGCTCACAGGGCTCAGCGGATACGCAGTATTTT.

This clone showed up just a few times. The gene calls are TRBV7-9 and TRBJ1-1; TRBD1 might be the D (5 bases). Germline V CDR1 and CDR2: SEHNR, FQNEAQ (reference sequence). V lost 5 bases and J 0 bases, leaving 13 bases between the germline ends. This CDR3 has 15 residues. The CDR3 is CASSPTRGLNTEAFF. The CDR3 bases are TGTGCCAGCAGCCCGACACGGGGCTTGAACACTGAAGCTTTCTTT.

To note about this clone: Other DNA sequences within the sample encode an identical CDR3. This sequence joins TRBV7-9 and TRBJ1-1; a weak D match, TRBD1 (6 bases). This CDR3 region has 14 residues. CDR1 is SEHNR and CDR2 is FQNEAQ in the germline V gene (reference sequence). Trimming removed 6 bases from V and 4 bases from J, with 15 bases in between. The CDR3 sequence: CASSLTGLGTEAFF. CDR3 bases: TGTGCCAGCAGTCTGACAGGTTTGGGCACTGAAGCTTTCTTT.

The rearrangement uses TRBV20-1 and TRBJ2-7; no clear D. From germline, CDR1 is DFQATT and CDR2 SNEGSKA (reference sequence). CDR3 length: 11 amino acids. V lost 3 bases, J lost 3 bases, and 6 bases lay in between. CDR3 loop: CSASTVYEQYF. The DNA for the CDR3 is TGCAGTGCTAGTACGGTCTACGAGCAGTACTTC.

About this clone: The same CDR3 also results from other DNA sequences found in this sample. The CDR3 region is CASSVGSTDTQYF. The CDR3 coding sequence is TGTGCCAGCAGCGTAGGTTCCACAGATACGCAGTATTTT. The V and J genes are TRBV9 and TRBJ2-3; D is undetermined. V lost 0 bases, J lost 2 bases, and 4 bases lay in between. CDR3 size: 13 residues. CDR1 is SGDLS, CDR2 YYNGEE, per germline.

This clone was observed a few times. This chain uses TRBV2 with TRBJ2-3; 7 bases align to TRBD1. The germline V gene has CDR1 SNHLY and CDR2 FYNNEI. The CDR3 consists of 15 residues. The ends lost 5 bases at V and 0 bases at J; junction bases unmatched: 5. The CDR3: CASSTQGVSTDTQYF. The DNA of the CDR3 is TGTGCCAGCAGTACTCAGGGGGTCAGCACAGATACGCAGTATTTT.

The rearrangement joins TRBV19 to TRBJ2-7; 9 positions agree with TRBD2. CDR3 length: 15 amino acids. Germline trimming cut 5 bases from V and 0 bases from J; bases unmatched to any gene: 5. The germline CDR1 and CDR2 sequences are LNHDA and SQIVND (reference sequence). The CDR3 DNA reads TGTGCCAGTAGTCTTAGCGGGAGCAGCTCCTACGAGCAGTACTTC. Translating it yields CASSLSGSSSYEQYF.

This clone was seen only a few times. At one end, the junction sequence differs from germline, possibly due to a read error. This rearrangement joins TRBV6-6 to TRBJ2-4; the D is unclear. Per the germline V gene, CDR1 is MNHNY and CDR2 is SVGAGI (reference sequence). The CDR3 has 15 residues. In DNA form, the CDR3 reads TGTGCCAGCAGTTACGGGCCCGCAGCCCAAAACATTCAGTACTTC. It is translated as CASSYGPAAQNIQYF.

This clone has more than one count but fewer than ten. This chain links TRBV18 with TRBJ2-1; D may be TRBD2 (6 bases). V was trimmed by 2 bases and J by 8 bases, leaving 19 bases between them. Germline assignment: CDR1 KGHSH and CDR2 LQKENI. This CDR3 is 16 amino acids long. In nucleotides, the CDR3 is TGTGCCAGCTCACCAGATCTAGCGACGGTCACGGATGAGCAGTTCTTC. Its translation is CASSPDLATVTDEQFF.

This clone was seen only a few times. The CDR3 here is CASSHPRGQGETQYF. The CDR3 nucleotides are TGTGCCAGCAGCCACCCCCGGGGGCAGGGAGAGACCCAGTACTTC. The chain carries TRBV4-2 and TRBJ2-5; D tentatively reads TRBD1 or TRBD2 (6 bases each). The germline V and J ends were trimmed by 3 bases and 4 bases, with 15 bases remaining between them. The CDR3 has 15 amino acids. Germline V gives CDR1 LGHNA, CDR2 YNFKEQ.

The genes are TRBV15 and TRBJ2-1; D is unresolved. Germline V gene data show CDR1 as LNHNV and CDR2 as YYDKDF (reference sequence). The CDR3 totals 14 residues. Trimming took off 0 bases at V and 3 bases at J, with 6 bases between the two ends. The CDR3 loop reads CATSRDLRYNEQFF. CDR3 nucleotides: TGTGCCACCAGCAGAGATCTACGCTACAATGAGCAGTTCTTC.

The chain uses TRBV7-9 and TRBJ1-1; perhaps TRBD1 as D (5 bases). Germline loops: CDR1 SEHNR, CDR2 FQNEAQ (reference sequence). V was cut by 6 bases and J by 3 bases, with 11 bases left in between. The CDR3 covers 13 residues. The CDR3: CASRSDTYTEAFF. CDR3 coding DNA: TGTGCCAGCAGATCGGACACTTACACTGAAGCTTTCTTT.

This chain uses TRBV9 with TRBJ2-2; 10 bases line up with TRBD1. V was clipped by 4 bases and J by 7 bases; unmatched bases: 13. The CDR3 has 17 residues. Germline V lookup: CDR1 SGDLS, CDR2 YYNGEE. CDR3 DNA sequence: TGTGCCAGCAGCCCTAGCCGAACGACAGGGGGCTTCGGGGAGCTGTTTTTT. This translates into CASSPSRTTGGFGELFF.

The V and J genes are TRBV5-1 and TRBJ2-7; tentatively, D is TRBD1 or TRBD2 (5 bases each). CDR1 SGHRS and CDR2 YFSETQ come from the germline V gene. The CDR3 is 14 amino acids. Trimming stripped 0 bases from V and 6 bases from J, with 13 bases between. The CDR3 DNA sequence: TGCGCCAGCAGCTTGGGAGGGGCCGATTCCGAGCAGTACGTC. This translates into CASSLGGADSEQYV.

The J gene is TRBJ2-2, the V gene TRBV6-5; D is undetermined. CDR3 length: 13 residues. V was shortened by 7 bases and J by 6 bases, with 12 bases between the two germline ends. CDR1 is MNHEY, CDR2 SVGAGI, per germline. CDR3 amino acids: CASTRSRAGELFF. CDR3 bases: TGTGCCAGCACAAGGTCCCGGGCCGGGGAGCTGTTTTTT.

The chain is built from TRBV9 and TRBJ1-2; D is uncertain. Germline CDR1 and CDR2: SGDLS and YYNGEE. Trimming shortened V by 0 bases and J by 4 bases, and 13 bases separated the two germline ends. CDR3 size: 15 residues. The CDR3 nucleotides are TGTGCCAGCAGCGTAGAGGTCCACATGGGCTATGGCTACACCTTC. This codes for CASSVEVHMGYGYTF. Drawing the rest from reference TRBV9 and TRBJ1-2, the complete variable domain is DSGVTQTPKHLITATGQRVTLRCSPRSGDLSVYWYQQSLDQGLQFLIQYYNGEERAKGNILERFSAQQFPDLHSELNLSSLELGDSALYFCASSVEVHMGYGYTFGSGTRLTVV.

In its sample, this clone was seen many times. The chain couples TRBV29-1 to TRBJ2-1; tentative D call: TRBD1 (5 bases). The CDR3 is 11 amino acids. V was trimmed by 6 bases and J by 6 bases, leaving 9 bases between them. CDR1 and CDR2 from the germline V gene are SQVTM and ANQGSEA. The CDR3 DNA is TGCAGCGTACACAGGCCCAATGAGCAGTTCTTC. As protein: CSVHRPNEQFF.

The chain's CDR3 is CASSQWAGTDTGELFF. In DNA form, the CDR3 reads TGCGCCAGCAGCCAATGGGCAGGAACGGACACCGGGGAGCTGTTTTTT. The V call is TRBV4-3, the J call TRBJ2-2; D is undetermined. Trimming cost V 2 bases and J 3 bases, with 13 bases left between them. The CDR3 is 16 amino acids. Germline V CDR1 and CDR2: LGHNA, YSLEER.

The CDR3 DNA sequence: TGTGCCAGCAGCGAAGCGGGGGGAAGAAGCACAGATACGCAGTATTTT. Encoded protein: CASSEAGGRSTDTQYF. The chain recombines TRBV9 with TRBJ2-3; 9 positions agree with TRBD2. Germline V CDR1 and CDR2: SGDLS, YYNGEE. This CDR3 comprises 16 residues. With 3 bases clipped from V and 0 bases from J, the junction kept 5 bases outside the gene matches.